This T cell receptor beta chain appears in the sequencing data of a study of blood T cell repertoires in COVID-19. Overall study: Samples came from the United States, Italy and Spain, spanning acute and convalescent COVID-19.

The CDR3 length is 11 residues. The ends were cut back, 7 bases at V and 7 bases at J, with 12 bases in the middle. In the study's own analysis: From reference gene primer amplification, estimates of nucleated cell counts were derived. Assay used: immunoSEQ multiplex PCR; TCRdb lists only in-frame clones, some missing. The DNA gave D and trimming, while V, J and clone size come from that table. The repertoire consists of approximately 500,000 clones, with 80% to 90% occurring once and the leading ten covering approximately 3%. Sequenced input: peripheral blood. This TCR came from a human donor in a cohort sampled during active COVID-19. J is TRBJ2-7 and V is TRBV5-3, with TRBD2 as a possible D gene (5 bases). TRBV5-3 carries the ORF label, with uncertain function. As DNA, the CDR3 is TGTGCCAGAGCAGCTAGCTGGGAGCAGTACTTC. Its translation: CARAASWEQYF.